This T cell receptor beta chain came from a study of technical replicates of blood from a few donors. Sequenced by immunoSEQ multiplex PCR; TCRdb stores in-frame clones only, minus some. The sample lists about 14,000 clones, roughly three quarters seen once, with about 12% in the top ten. The TCR was taken from a human donor in good health. Sequencing was carried out using PBMCs.

The CDR3, as DNA: TGTGCCAGCAGCGTAGGGGCCGGGACTAGCAGCACAGATACGCAGTATTTT. Translation: CASSVGAGTSSTDTQYF. The gene calls are TRBV9 and TRBJ2-3; TRBD2 agrees at 9 bases. Germline trimming cut 0 bases from V and 0 bases from J; bases unmatched to any gene: 5. Germline loops: CDR1 SGDLS, CDR2 YYNGEE. The CDR3 extends over 17 amino acids.